The following is a T cell receptor beta chain sequence with its context. The CDR3 spans 14 residues. Germline CDR1 SGHVS, CDR2 FQNEAQ. The V segment lost 6 bases and the J segment 0 bases; nucleotides outside the gene matches: 4. The data are from a study of shared clonotypes between healthy human individuals. Sequencing was performed with immunoSEQ multiplex PCR; in TCRdb, only in-frame clones are kept and a portion is missing. Of a few hundred thousand clones listed, around 97% are singletons. The source of this sequence is a woman aged 30 to 39 in good health. Sequences were obtained from naive CD4+ T cells sorted from blood. As to subset: CD45RA+ positively selected. The chain recombines TRBV7-8 with TRBJ1-1, with TRBD1 identical over 7 bases. CDR3 DNA sequence: TGTGCCAGCAGTTTGACAGGGATGAACACTGAAGCTTTCTTT. This sequence encodes CASSLTGMNTEAFF. Combining the CDR3 with reference TRBV7-8 and TRBJ1-1 gives the whole variable domain GAGVSQSPRYKVAKRGQDVALRCDPISGHVSLFWYQQALGQGPEFLTYFQNEAQLDKSGLPSDRFFAERPEGSVSTLKIQRTQQEDSAVYLCASSLTGMNTEAFFGQGTRLTVV.